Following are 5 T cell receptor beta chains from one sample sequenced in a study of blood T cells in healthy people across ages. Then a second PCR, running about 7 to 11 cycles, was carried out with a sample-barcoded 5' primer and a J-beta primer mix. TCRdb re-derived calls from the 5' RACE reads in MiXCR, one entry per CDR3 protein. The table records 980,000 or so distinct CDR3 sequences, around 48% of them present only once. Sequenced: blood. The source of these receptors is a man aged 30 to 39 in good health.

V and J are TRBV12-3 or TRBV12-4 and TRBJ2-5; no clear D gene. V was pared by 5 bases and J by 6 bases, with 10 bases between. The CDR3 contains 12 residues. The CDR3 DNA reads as TGTGCCAGCAGTCCACGCGGACAGACCCAGTACTTC. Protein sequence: CASSPRGQTQYF.

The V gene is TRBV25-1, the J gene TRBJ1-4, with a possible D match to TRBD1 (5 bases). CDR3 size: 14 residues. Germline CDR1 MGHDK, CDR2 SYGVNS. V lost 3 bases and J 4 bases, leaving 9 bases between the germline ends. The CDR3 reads CASSEGRFNEKLFF. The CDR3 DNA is TGTGCCAGCAGTGAGGGACGGTTTAATGAAAAACTGTTTTTT.

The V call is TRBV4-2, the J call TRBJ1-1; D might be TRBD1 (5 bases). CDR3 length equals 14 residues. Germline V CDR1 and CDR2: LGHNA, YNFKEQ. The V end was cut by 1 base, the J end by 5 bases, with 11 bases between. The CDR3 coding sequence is TGTGCCAGCAGCCAAGTGGACGAGGGGACTGAAGCTTTCTTT. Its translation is CASSQVDEGTEAFF.

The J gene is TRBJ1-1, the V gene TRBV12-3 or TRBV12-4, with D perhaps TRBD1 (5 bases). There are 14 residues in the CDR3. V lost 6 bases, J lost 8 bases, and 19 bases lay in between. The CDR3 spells CASRDGPAGLEAFF. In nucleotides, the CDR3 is TGTGCCAGCAGAGACGGACCGGCGGGGCTAGAAGCTTTCTTT.

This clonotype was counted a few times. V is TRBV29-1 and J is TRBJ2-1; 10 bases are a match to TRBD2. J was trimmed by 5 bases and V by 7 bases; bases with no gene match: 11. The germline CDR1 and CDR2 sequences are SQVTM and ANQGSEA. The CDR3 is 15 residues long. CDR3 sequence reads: CSAQAAGLANNEQFF. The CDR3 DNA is TGCAGCGCGCAAGCAGCGGGACTAGCGAACAATGAGCAGTTCTTC.